Reported below is one T cell receptor (beta chain). As for time point: blood 4 weeks post-SBRT, at nephrectomy. Treatment indicated: 15 Gy SBRT to primary tumor, nephrectomy 4 weeks later. The CDR3 is 12 residues long. V shed 2 bases and J shed 7 bases, with 6 bases lying between them. From germline, CDR1 is MRHNA and CDR2 SNTAGT. This sample stems from a study of radiation and T cells in renal cell carcinoma. Libraries were prepared by immunoSEQ multiplex PCR; TCRdb keeps only in-frame clonotypes and omits some of them. In the table there are around 180,000 clones, about 87% of which are singletons. The receptor was derived from a woman aged 45-60 years with renal cell carcinoma. V is TRBV6-4 and J is TRBJ2-4, with D uncertain. Here the sequenced sample was blood, taken from a patient whose treatment included radiotherapy and nephrectomy. CDR3: CASSDPVNIQYF. DNA for the CDR3: TGTGCCAGCAGTGACCCTGTGAACATTCAGTACTTC.